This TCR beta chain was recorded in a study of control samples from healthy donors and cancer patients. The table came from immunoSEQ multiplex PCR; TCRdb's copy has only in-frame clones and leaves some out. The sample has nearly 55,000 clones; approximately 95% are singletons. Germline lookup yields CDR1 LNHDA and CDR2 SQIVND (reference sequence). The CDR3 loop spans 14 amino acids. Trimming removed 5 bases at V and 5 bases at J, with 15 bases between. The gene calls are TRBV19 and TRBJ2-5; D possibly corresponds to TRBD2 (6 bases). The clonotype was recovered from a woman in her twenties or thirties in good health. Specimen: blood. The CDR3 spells CASSSEGWRETQYF. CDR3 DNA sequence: TGTGCCAGTAGTTCGGAGGGGTGGCGGGAGACCCAGTACTTC.